A single count supports the clone carrying this T cell receptor (beta chain). Primers used in a second PCR of roughly 7 to 12 cycles were a sample-barcoded 5' primer and a J-beta primer mix. From the 5' RACE reads, TCRdb called clonotypes with MiXCR, one entry per CDR3 protein. This sample has 700,000 to 900,000 distinct CDR3 sequences, with roughly 50% found just once. These data belong to a study of blood T cells in healthy people across ages. Each donor had 7.5 to 10 milliliters of peripheral blood drawn. The CDR3 sequence is 15 residues long. Germline V lookup: CDR1 MNHNS, CDR2 SASEGT. The trim removed 3 bases at V and 10 bases at J, leaving 10 bases unmatched.

The clonotype comes from a man older than 75 in good health. J is TRBJ2-1 and V is TRBV6-1; 9 bases are shared with TRBD2. Material for sequencing was blood. The CDR3 reads CASSDGSGGTQEQFF. The DNA for the CDR3 is TGTGCCAGCAGTGACGGTAGCGGGGGCACCCAGGAGCAGTTCTTC.